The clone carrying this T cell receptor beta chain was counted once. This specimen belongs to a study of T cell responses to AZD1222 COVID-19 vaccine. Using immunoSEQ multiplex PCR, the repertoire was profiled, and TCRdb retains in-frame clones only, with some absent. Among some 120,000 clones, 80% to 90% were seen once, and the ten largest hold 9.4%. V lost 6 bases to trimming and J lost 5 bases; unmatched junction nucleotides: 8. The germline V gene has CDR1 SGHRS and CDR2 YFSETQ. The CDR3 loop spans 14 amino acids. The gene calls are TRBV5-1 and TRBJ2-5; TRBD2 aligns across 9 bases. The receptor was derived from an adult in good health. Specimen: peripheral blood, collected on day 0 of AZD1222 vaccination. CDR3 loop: CASKELAGMETQYF. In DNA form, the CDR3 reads TGCGCCAGCAAGGAGCTAGCGGGAATGGAGACCCAGTACTTC.